What follows are 26 T cell receptor beta chains derived from one specimen sequenced in a study of patients and donors after allogeneic stem cell transplantation. MiXCR, applied by TCRdb to the RT-PCR reads, yields one record per CDR3 protein. The sample comprises more than 150,000 distinct CDR3 sequences, approximately 25% of which are singletons, and approximately 26% rests with the top ten. Sequencing was done on a sample of blood, either unsorted or a sorted T cell fraction (not recorded which). The receptors stem from a human donor who was either an allogeneic HSCT recipient or a stem cell or donor lymphocyte infusion donor (not recorded which). It is not recorded whose cells these are; they may come from a transplant donor.

This clonotype was found many times. The chain employs TRBV5-1 and TRBJ1-2; possible D gene TRBD1, 5 bases. The CDR3 consists of 15 residues. The germline gives CDR1 SGHRS, CDR2 YFSETQ. V was pared by 0 bases and J by 8 bases, with 17 bases between. CDR3 in amino acids: CASSLEGDPSGGYTF. The CDR3 coding sequence is TGCGCCAGCAGCTTGGAAGGGGACCCGTCTGGGGGCTACACCTTC.

This clonotype has a handful of counts. This sequence joins TRBV20-1 and TRBJ1-4; 7 bases align to TRBD1. The CDR3 length is 16 residues. V gave up 5 bases and J gave up 4 bases; unmatched junction bases: 13. Germline CDR1 reads DFQATT; CDR2 reads SNEGSKA (reference sequence). The CDR3 reads CSAPRLSGQLNEKLFF. The CDR3, as DNA: TGCAGTGCTCCCCGCCTATCGGGACAGCTTAATGAAAAACTGTTTTTT.

The V call is TRBV6-1, the J call TRBJ1-5; maybe TRBD1 (5 bases). The germline V gene encodes CDR1 MNHNS and CDR2 SASEGT. Trimming took 0 bases from V and 3 from J, leaving 12 bases between them. This CDR3 region has 16 residues. The CDR3 reads CASSEAAKGLNQPQHF. The CDR3 DNA follows: TGTGCCAGCAGTGAAGCGGCGAAGGGACTCAATCAGCCCCAGCATTTT.

CDR3 loop: CASSQHRGLNQPQHF. The CDR3 nucleotides are TGTGCCAGCAGTCAACACAGGGGGCTGAACCAGCCCCAGCATTTT. The genes are TRBV12-3 or TRBV12-4 and TRBJ1-5, with 9 bases lining up with TRBD1. This CDR3 comprises 15 residues. Unmatched junction bases numbered 9, after V lost 5 bases and J lost 7 bases.

The chain joins TRBV4-3 to TRBJ2-1, with TRBD2 matching 8 bases. Germline CDR1 reads LGHNA; CDR2 reads YSLEER. V lost 0 bases, J lost 7 bases, and 11 bases stayed unmatched. This CDR3 has 17 amino acids. The CDR3 is CASSQDLIAGRRNEQFF. The DNA for the CDR3 is TGCGCCAGCAGCCAAGACCTAATAGCGGGAAGACGGAATGAGCAGTTCTTC.

The chain joins TRBV20-1 to TRBJ2-7; D tentatively fits TRBD1 or TRBD2 (5 bases each). This CDR3 has 15 amino acids. Deletions cut 0 bases from V and 3 bases from J, with 15 bases between. Germline V gives CDR1 DFQATT, CDR2 SNEGSKA (reference sequence). The CDR3 region is CSARDTGTVRYEQYF. The DNA for the CDR3 is TGCAGTGCTAGAGACACCGGGACCGTTCGCTACGAGCAGTACTTC.

The chain combines TRBV20-1 with TRBJ1-2, with 8 bases lining up with TRBD1. This CDR3 contains 14 residues. With 3 bases clipped from V and 2 bases from J, the junction kept 5 bases outside the gene matches. The V gene's germline CDR1 is DFQATT and CDR2 SNEGSKA (reference sequence). The CDR3 loop reads CSARTGDSNYGYTF. The DNA of the CDR3 is TGCAGTGCTAGGACAGGGGATTCGAACTATGGCTACACCTTC.

The chain links TRBV9 to TRBJ2-1; D uncertain. This CDR3 contains 16 residues. V shed 2 bases and J shed 0 bases, with 12 bases lying between them. From germline, CDR1 is SGDLS and CDR2 YYNGEE. CDR3 loop: CASSVPAPSSYNEQFF. CDR3 DNA sequence: TGTGCCAGCAGCGTCCCGGCTCCGAGCTCCTACAATGAGCAGTTCTTC.

V gene TRBV5-1 combines with J gene TRBJ1-1; perhaps TRBD1 as D (5 bases). Per germline, CDR1 SGHRS and CDR2 YFSETQ. The CDR3 runs to 15 residues. Trimming pared 2 bases from V and 3 bases from J, leaving 14 bases between. Here the CDR3 reads CASSFGLTGDTEAFF. DNA for the CDR3: TGCGCCAGCAGCTTCGGGTTGACGGGGGACACTGAAGCTTTCTTT.

This clonotype was seen more than once but under ten times. The chain links TRBV11-3 to TRBJ2-3, with D perhaps matching TRBD2 (6 bases). There are 13 residues in the CDR3. Trimming left V 4 bases short and J 2 bases short, with 7 bases between. The germline gives CDR1 SGHNT, CDR2 YENEEA. DNA of the CDR3: TGTGCCAGCAGCTCGGACTACACAGATACGCAGTATTTT. This gives the protein CASSSDYTDTQYF.

J is TRBJ2-7 and V is TRBV9, with a weak D call TRBD1 (6 bases). The CDR3 spans 14 residues. The germline gives CDR1 SGDLS, CDR2 YYNGEE. V was pared by 3 bases and J by 2 bases, with 12 bases between. CDR3 protein: CASSARDKAYEQYF. The CDR3 nucleotides are TGTGCCAGCAGCGCCCGGGACAAAGCCTACGAGCAGTACTTC.

This chain joins TRBV10-3 and TRBJ2-2; D gene unclear. V lost 5 bases and J lost 0, with 7 bases in between. The germline CDR1 and CDR2 sequences are ENHRY and SYGVKD. The CDR3 totals 14 residues. CDR3 amino acids: CAISSHANTGELFF. CDR3 nucleotide sequence: TGTGCCATCAGTTCCCACGCGAACACCGGGGAGCTGTTTTTT.

This clonotype was found a few times. The rearrangement links TRBV12-3 or TRBV12-4 to TRBJ1-5; tentatively, D is TRBD1 (5 bases). Trimming stripped 5 bases from V and 0 bases from J, with 11 bases between. The CDR3 runs to 15 residues. This CDR3 reads CASSEGRYSNQPQHF. As DNA, the CDR3 is TGTGCCAGCAGTGAGGGGCGATATAGCAATCAGCCCCAGCATTTT.

This clonotype occurred a few times. V usage is TRBV7-2 and J usage is TRBJ1-2; D unresolved. Trimming cost V 5 bases and J 4 bases, with 14 bases left between them. CDR3 length: 14 amino acids. Germline-derived CDR1 and CDR2 are SGHTA and FQGNSA. This chain's CDR3 is CASSPRTNPYGYTF. CDR3 nucleotide sequence: TGTGCCAGCAGCCCAAGAACGAATCCCTATGGCTACACCTTC.

This clonotype was detected only a few times. The chain has TRBV5-1 and TRBJ2-3; D may be TRBD1 (7 bases). CDR1 is SGHRS, CDR2 YFSETQ, per germline. Trimming took 9 bases from V and 2 from J, leaving 16 bases between them. The CDR3 length is 14 residues. CDR3 in amino acids: CATKGGQNTDTQYF. CDR3 bases: TGCGCCACCAAGGGGGGACAGAACACAGATACGCAGTATTTT.

The CDR3 DNA reads as TGTGCCACCAGTGATGCGCGGGGGGGGTACAATGAGCAGTTCTTC. This sequence encodes CATSDARGGYNEQFF. The chain has TRBV24-1 and TRBJ2-1; TRBD2 matches at 9 bases. J gave up 4 bases and V 3 bases, and 3 bases lay outside the gene matches. The germline gives CDR1 KGHDR, CDR2 SFDVKD. The CDR3 has 15 residues.

This chain uses TRBV5-1 with TRBJ1-1; 8 nucleotides match TRBD1. This CDR3 region has 14 residues. The germline V gene has CDR1 SGHRS and CDR2 YFSETQ. Losses at the gene ends were 5 bases for V and 0 bases for J; bases not matched to a gene: 3. The CDR3 spells CASRTGALNTEAFF. The DNA of the CDR3 is TGCGCCAGCAGGACAGGGGCCCTGAACACTGAAGCTTTCTTT.

J is TRBJ2-7 and V is TRBV5-1; possibly TRBD1 or TRBD2 for D (5 bases each). This CDR3 has 16 amino acids. Germline lookup yields CDR1 SGHRS and CDR2 YFSETQ. Trimming removed 3 bases at V and 3 bases at J, with 19 bases between. The CDR3 is CASSYSTGRKDYEQYF. The CDR3 DNA reads TGCGCCAGCAGCTATTCCACGGGACGGAAAGACTACGAGCAGTACTTC.

This clonotype was recorded a few times. This chain joins TRBV6-2 or TRBV6-3 and TRBJ2-7; possibly TRBD1 for D (6 bases). Germline CDR1 is MNHEY and CDR2 is SVGEGT. Deletions cut 8 bases from V and 4 bases from J, with 18 bases between. The CDR3 runs to 14 residues. The CDR3 spells CASPSLGASYEQYF. The CDR3 nucleotides read TGTGCCAGCCCCTCGTTGGGGGCGTCGTACGAGCAGTACTTC.

The rearrangement joins TRBV7-9 to TRBJ2-5; 9 bases are a match to TRBD2. With 3 bases clipped from V and 4 bases from J, the junction kept 3 bases outside the gene matches. The CDR3 covers 14 residues. Per germline, CDR1 SEHNR and CDR2 FQNEAQ (reference sequence). The CDR3 nucleotides are TGTGCCAGCAGCTTTTTAGCGGGAGTAGAGACCCAGTACTTC. Translation gives CASSFLAGVETQYF. Filled out from reference TRBV7-9 and TRBJ2-5, the complete variable domain reads DTGVSQNPRHKITKRGQNVTFRCDPISEHNRLYWYRQTLGQGPEFLTYFQNEAQLEKSRLLSDRFSAERPKGSFSTLEIQRTEQGDSAMYLCASSFLAGVETQYFGPGTRLLVL.

The chain links TRBV20-1 to TRBJ2-7; D is undetermined. The CDR3 sequence is 12 residues long. Germline V gene lookup returns CDR1 DFQATT and CDR2 SNEGSKA (reference sequence). V was clipped by 3 bases and J by 0 bases, with 6 bases between them. The CDR3: CSASGVSYEQYF. The CDR3 region has the DNA TGCAGTGCTAGTGGGGTCTCCTACGAGCAGTACTTC.

This clonotype turned up a few times. V is TRBV9 and J is TRBJ1-4; D remains unclear. V was clipped by 0 bases and J by 4 bases, with 4 bases between them. The germline CDR1 and CDR2 sequences are SGDLS and YYNGEE. CDR3 length equals 13 residues. DNA of the CDR3: TGTGCCAGCAGCGTAGCAGTTAATGAAAAACTGTTTTTT. Encoded protein: CASSVAVNEKLFF.

The rearrangement links TRBV29-1 to TRBJ1-2; D gene unclear. Germline assignment: CDR1 SQVTM and CDR2 ANQGSEA. This CDR3 contains 14 residues. The V and J ends lost 3 bases and 1 base respectively, with 12 bases between them. DNA for the CDR3: TGCAGCGTTGACGCAATCGATAATAACTATGGCTACACCTTC. It specifies CSVDAIDNNYGYTF.

The V gene is TRBV27, the J gene TRBJ2-7; D not resolved. Trimming removed 2 bases from V and 4 bases from J, with 9 bases in between. This CDR3 has 13 residues. Germline V gives CDR1 MNHEY, CDR2 SMNVEV (reference sequence). The CDR3 loop reads CASSLKVKYEQYF. CDR3 nucleotides: TGTGCCAGCAGTTTAAAAGTGAAATACGAGCAGTACTTC.

The gene calls are TRBV12-3 or TRBV12-4 and TRBJ2-7, with no clear D. The CDR3 contains 12 residues. Trimming left V 3 bases short and J 5 bases short, with 8 bases between. The CDR3 bases are TGTGCCAGCAGTTTCGGCTGGGACGAGCAGTACTTC. Translation gives CASSFGWDEQYF.

This chain connects TRBV15 to TRBJ2-2, with no clear D. The CDR3 covers 14 residues. V lost 1 base to trimming and J lost 5 bases, with 8 bases between them. Germline values: CDR1 LNHNV, CDR2 YYDKDF (reference sequence). DNA for the CDR3: TGTGCCACCAGCAGAGTTGGTGGTACCGGGGAGCTGTTTTTT. Translating it yields CATSRVGGTGELFF.